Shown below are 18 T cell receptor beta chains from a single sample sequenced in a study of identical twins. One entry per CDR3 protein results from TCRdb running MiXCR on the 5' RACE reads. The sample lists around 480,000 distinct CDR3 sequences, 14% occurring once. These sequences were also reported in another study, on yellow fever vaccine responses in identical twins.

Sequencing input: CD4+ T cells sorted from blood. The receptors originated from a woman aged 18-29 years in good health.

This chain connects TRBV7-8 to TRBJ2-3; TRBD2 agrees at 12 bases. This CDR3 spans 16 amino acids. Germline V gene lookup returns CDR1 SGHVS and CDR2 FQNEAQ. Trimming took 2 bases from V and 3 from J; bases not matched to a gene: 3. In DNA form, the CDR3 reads TGTGCCAGCAGCTTAAGGACTAGCGGGAAAACAGATACGCAGTATTTT. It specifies CASSLRTSGKTDTQYF.

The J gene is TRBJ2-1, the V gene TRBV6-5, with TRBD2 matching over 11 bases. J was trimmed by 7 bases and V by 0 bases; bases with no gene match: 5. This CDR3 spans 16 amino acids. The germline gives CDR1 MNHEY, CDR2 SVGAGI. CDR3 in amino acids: CASSYSGTSGLNEQFF. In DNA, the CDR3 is TGTGCCAGCAGTTACTCCGGGACTAGCGGATTAAATGAGCAGTTCTTC.

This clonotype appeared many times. The DNA of the CDR3 is TGTGCCAGCAAACAAATTGGGGGCAATGAGCAGTTCTTC. Translating gives CASKQIGGNEQFF. This chain joins TRBV12-3 or TRBV12-4 and TRBJ2-1; D possibly matches TRBD1 or TRBD2 (5 bases each). V shed 7 bases and J shed 6 bases, with 13 bases lying between them. The CDR3 length is 13 residues.

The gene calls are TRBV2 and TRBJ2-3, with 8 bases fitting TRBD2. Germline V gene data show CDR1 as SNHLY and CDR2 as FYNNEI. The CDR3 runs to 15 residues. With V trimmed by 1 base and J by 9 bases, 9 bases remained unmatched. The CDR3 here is CASSEEWGSGITQYF. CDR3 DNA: TGTGCCAGCAGTGAAGAGTGGGGTAGCGGGATAACGCAGTATTTT.

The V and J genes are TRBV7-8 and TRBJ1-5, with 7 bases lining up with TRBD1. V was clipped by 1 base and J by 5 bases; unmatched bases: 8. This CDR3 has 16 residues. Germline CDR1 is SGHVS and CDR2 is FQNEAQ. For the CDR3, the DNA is TGTGCCAGCAGCTTAGTGCTCTGGCAGGGGGATCAGCCCCAGCATTTT. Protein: CASSLVLWQGDQPQHF.

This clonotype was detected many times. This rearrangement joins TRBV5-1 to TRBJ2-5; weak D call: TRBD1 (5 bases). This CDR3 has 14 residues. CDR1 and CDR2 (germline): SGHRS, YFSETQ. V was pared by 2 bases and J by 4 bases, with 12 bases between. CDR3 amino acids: CASSFGATGETQYF. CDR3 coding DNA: TGCGCCAGCAGCTTCGGAGCAACAGGAGAGACCCAGTACTTC.

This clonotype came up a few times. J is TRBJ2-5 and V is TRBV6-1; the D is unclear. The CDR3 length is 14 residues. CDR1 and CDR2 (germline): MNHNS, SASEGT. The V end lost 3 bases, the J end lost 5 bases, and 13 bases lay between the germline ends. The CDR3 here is CASSDGKGKETQYF. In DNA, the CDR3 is TGTGCCAGCAGTGATGGTAAGGGTAAGGAGACCCAGTACTTC.

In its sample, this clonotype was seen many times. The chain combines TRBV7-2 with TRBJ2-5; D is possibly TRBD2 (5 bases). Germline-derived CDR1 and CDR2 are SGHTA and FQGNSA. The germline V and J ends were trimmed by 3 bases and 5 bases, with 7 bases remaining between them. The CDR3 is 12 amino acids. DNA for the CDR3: TGTGCCAGCAGCTTGGGAGTTGAGACCCAGTACTTC. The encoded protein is CASSLGVETQYF.

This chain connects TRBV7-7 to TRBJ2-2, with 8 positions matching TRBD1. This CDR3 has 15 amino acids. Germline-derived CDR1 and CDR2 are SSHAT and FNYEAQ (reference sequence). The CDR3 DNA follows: TGTGCTAGCGGCGGCGGGACAGGGAACACCGGGGAGCTGTTTTTT. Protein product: CASGGGTGNTGELFF.

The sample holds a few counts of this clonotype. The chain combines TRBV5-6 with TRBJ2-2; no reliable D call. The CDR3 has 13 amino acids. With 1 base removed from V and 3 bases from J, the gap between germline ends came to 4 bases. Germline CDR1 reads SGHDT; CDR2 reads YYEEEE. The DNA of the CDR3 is TGTGCCAGCAGCTTGTACGACACCGGGGAGCTGTTTTTT. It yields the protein CASSLYDTGELFF.

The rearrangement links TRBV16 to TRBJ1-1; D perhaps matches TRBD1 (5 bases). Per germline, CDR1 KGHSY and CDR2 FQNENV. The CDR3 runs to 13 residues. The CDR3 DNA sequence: TGTGGCGCGACGAGGGGCGTGGGGACTGAAGCTTTCTTT. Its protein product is CGATRGVGTEAFF. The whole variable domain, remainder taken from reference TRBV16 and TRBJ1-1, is GEEVAQTPKHLVRGEGQKAKLYCAPIKGHSYVFWYQQVLKNEFKFLISFQNENVFDETGMPKERFSAKCLPNSPCSLEIQATKLEDSAVYFCGATRGVGTEAFFGQGTRLTVV.

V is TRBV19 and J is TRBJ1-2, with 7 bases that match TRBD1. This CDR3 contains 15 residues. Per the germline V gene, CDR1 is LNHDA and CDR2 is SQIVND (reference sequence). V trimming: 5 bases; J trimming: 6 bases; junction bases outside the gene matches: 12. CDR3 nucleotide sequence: TGTGCCAGTAGTGGGACAGTCCTCAAGACACATGGCTACACCTTC. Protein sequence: CASSGTVLKTHGYTF.

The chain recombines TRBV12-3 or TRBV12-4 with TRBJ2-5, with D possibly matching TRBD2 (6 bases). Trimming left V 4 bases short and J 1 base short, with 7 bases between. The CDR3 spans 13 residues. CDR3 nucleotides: TGTGCCAGCAGTTGGGACTTCCAAGAGACCCAGTACTTC. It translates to CASSWDFQETQYF.

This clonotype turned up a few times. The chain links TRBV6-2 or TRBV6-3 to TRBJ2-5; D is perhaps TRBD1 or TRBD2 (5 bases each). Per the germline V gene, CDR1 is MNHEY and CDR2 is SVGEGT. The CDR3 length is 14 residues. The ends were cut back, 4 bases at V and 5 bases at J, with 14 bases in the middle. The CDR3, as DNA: TGTGCCAGCAGTTGGGGGAATTCCAGGGAGACCCAGTACTTC. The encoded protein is CASSWGNSRETQYF.

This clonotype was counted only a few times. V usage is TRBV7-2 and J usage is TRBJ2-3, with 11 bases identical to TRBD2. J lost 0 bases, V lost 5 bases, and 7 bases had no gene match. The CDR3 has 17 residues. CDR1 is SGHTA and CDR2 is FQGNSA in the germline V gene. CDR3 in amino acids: CASSRWGLAESTDTQYF. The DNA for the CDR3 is TGTGCCAGCAGCAGATGGGGACTAGCGGAGAGCACAGATACGCAGTATTTT.

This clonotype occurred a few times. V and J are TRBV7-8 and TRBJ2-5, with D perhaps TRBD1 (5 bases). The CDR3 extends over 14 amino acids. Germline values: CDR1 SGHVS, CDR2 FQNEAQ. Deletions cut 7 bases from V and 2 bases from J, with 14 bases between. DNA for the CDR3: TGTGCCAGCAACCCGACAGTACCACAAGAGACCCAGTACTTC. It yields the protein CASNPTVPQETQYF. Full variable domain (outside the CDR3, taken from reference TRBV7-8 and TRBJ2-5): GAGVSQSPRYKVAKRGQDVALRCDPISGHVSLFWYQQALGQGPEFLTYFQNEAQLDKSGLPSDRFFAERPEGSVSTLKIQRTQQEDSAVYLCASNPTVPQETQYFGPGTRLLVL.

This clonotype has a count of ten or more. The CDR3, as DNA: TGTGCCAGCAGCTTGGGAGTCAGGGGCACAGATACGCAGTATTTT. Its protein product is CASSLGVRGTDTQYF. The V call is TRBV5-6, the J call TRBJ2-3; tentative D call: TRBD1 (5 bases). Germline CDR1 reads SGHDT; CDR2 reads YYEEEE. The CDR3 has 15 residues. V lost 0 bases, J lost 1 base, and 9 bases lay in between.

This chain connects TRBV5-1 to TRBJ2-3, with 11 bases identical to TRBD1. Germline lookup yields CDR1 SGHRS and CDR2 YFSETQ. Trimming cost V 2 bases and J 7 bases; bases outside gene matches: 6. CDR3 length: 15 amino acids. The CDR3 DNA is TGCGCCAGCAGCTTAGAACGGACAGGGGGCCATACGCAGTATTTT. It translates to CASSLERTGGHTQYF.